These 25 T cell receptor beta chains originate from one sample sequenced in a study of OX40 agonist ivuxolimab in advanced cancers. Preparation of the library involved the immunoSEQ multiplex PCR assay. The source is immuneACCESS, and TCRdb retained only in-frame sequences with V and J called. Part of the clones is not carried over; for the studies checked, unresolved V genes explain less than half of this, and the remainder is unexplained. This sample lists 76,000 or so clones; approximately 83% were detected once. Over 4.5% of the sample is taken by the ten largest. The input for sequencing was CD4+ or CD8+ T cells sorted from blood, taken in a trial of the OX40 agonist ivuxolimab. The receptors shown here come from an adult with an advanced solid tumor such as melanoma, head and neck, liver or kidney cancer.

This chain joins TRBV5-4 and TRBJ2-5, with 10 bases identical to TRBD2. The CDR3 is 15 amino acids. J lost 3 bases, V lost 4 bases, and 6 bases had no gene match. CDR1 is SGHNT, CDR2 YYREEE, per germline (reference sequence). The CDR3 coding sequence is TGTGCCAGCAGCCCCGGGACTAGCGAGAAAGAGACCCAGTACTTC. Translation: CASSPGTSEKETQYF.

The rearrangement uses TRBV19 and TRBJ1-1; D gene ambiguous. The ends were cut back, 1 base at V and 3 bases at J, with 12 bases in the middle. The germline gives CDR1 LNHDA, CDR2 SQIVND (reference sequence). This CDR3 contains 15 residues. The DNA of the CDR3 is TGTGCCAGTAGTATAGGGGAGGGCCTGGACACTGAAGCTTTCTTT. Protein product: CASSIGEGLDTEAFF. Variable domain in full (rest from reference TRBV19 and TRBJ1-1): DGGITQSPKYLFRKEGQNVTLSCEQNLNHDAMYWYRQDPGQGLRLIYYSQIVNDFQKGDIAEGYSVSREKKESFPLTVTSAQKNPTAFYLCASSIGEGLDTEAFFGQGTRLTVV.

This chain uses TRBV2 with TRBJ1-5; D might be TRBD1 (6 bases). Germline V gives CDR1 SNHLY, CDR2 FYNNEI. Between the trimmed V and J ends, which lost 2 bases and 1 base, there was a span of 9 bases. The CDR3 covers 15 residues. CDR3 sequence (DNA): TGTGCCAGCAGTGAACAGGGGTCGAGCAATCAGCCCCAGCATTTT. Protein product: CASSEQGSSNQPQHF.

The chain links TRBV19 to TRBJ2-1; TRBD1 matches at 8 bases. Germline values: CDR1 LNHDA, CDR2 SQIVND (reference sequence). CDR3 length equals 14 residues. V shed 4 bases, J shed 7 bases, and the junction held 6 bases outside the gene matches. CDR3 nucleotide sequence: TGTGCCAGTAGTAAACAGGGGGATAGGAATGAGCAGTTCTTC. This sequence encodes CASSKQGDRNEQFF.

The rearrangement joins TRBV5-1 to TRBJ1-1; 11 positions match TRBD1. This CDR3 contains 16 residues. Germline V gene lookup returns CDR1 SGHRS and CDR2 YFSETQ. V shed 4 bases and J 4 bases; nucleotides not matched to a gene: 9. As DNA, the CDR3 is TGCGCCAGCAGCGGTCGGACAGGGGGCGCCGGCACTGAAGCTTTCTTT. Its translation: CASSGRTGGAGTEAFF. Based on the CDR3 plus reference TRBV5-1 and TRBJ1-1, the full variable domain is KAGVTQTPRYLIKTRGQQVTLSCSPISGHRSVSWYQQTPGQGLQFLFEYFSETQRNKGNFPGRFSGRQFSNSRSEMNVSTLELGDSALYLCASSGRTGGAGTEAFFGQGTRLTVV.

The chain employs TRBV4-2 and TRBJ2-2; 7 bases align to TRBD2. This CDR3 contains 16 residues. Germline V CDR1 and CDR2: LGHNA, YNFKEQ. The junction had 2 bases not matched to a gene; V was cut back by 0 bases and J by 1 base. The CDR3 region is CASSQDGGRNTGELFF. CDR3 in DNA: TGTGCCAGCAGCCAAGATGGCGGGAGGAACACCGGGGAGCTGTTTTTT.

The chain combines TRBV5-1 with TRBJ2-7; 8 bases line up with TRBD1. V lost 4 bases, J lost 3 bases, and 9 bases stayed unmatched. Germline values: CDR1 SGHRS, CDR2 YFSETQ. The CDR3 consists of 15 residues. The CDR3 protein is CASSTGQVPIYEQYF. The CDR3 coding sequence is TGCGCCAGCAGCACGGGACAGGTGCCGATCTACGAGCAGTACTTC.

V is TRBV7-3 and J is TRBJ1-1; TRBD1 matches at 9 bases. The CDR3 covers 18 residues. Germline CDR1 is SGHTA and CDR2 is FQGTGA. Trimming cost V 1 base and J 2 bases; bases outside gene matches: 11. CDR3: CASSLMGQGTRSNTEAFF. DNA for the CDR3: TGTGCCAGCAGCTTAATGGGACAGGGAACAAGGTCAAACACTGAAGCTTTCTTT.

This chain uses TRBV30 with TRBJ2-1; TRBD1 agrees at 11 bases. The CDR3 contains 15 residues. Germline V gene lookup returns CDR1 GTSNPN and CDR2 SVGIG (reference sequence). The J segment lost 7 bases and the V segment lost 3 bases, leaving 8 bases of the junction unmatched. The CDR3 coding sequence is TGTGCCTGGAGGACGGGACAGGGGGGTAAGAATGAGCAGTTCTTC. As protein: CAWRTGQGGKNEQFF.

This clone was observed a single time. The chain uses TRBV6-1 and TRBJ1-4, with TRBD1 identical over 7 bases. With 3 bases clipped from V and 1 base from J, the junction kept 8 bases outside the gene matches. Germline V gene data show CDR1 as MNHNS and CDR2 as SASEGT. CDR3 length equals 17 residues. The CDR3 sequence: CASSDPRQGRTNEKLFF. CDR3 nucleotides: TGTGCCAGCAGTGACCCCCGACAGGGAAGAACTAATGAAAAACTGTTTTTT.

This chain connects TRBV7-8 to TRBJ1-2, with 8 bases matching TRBD1. V was clipped by 5 bases and J by 9 bases; unmatched bases: 8. Germline V gene lookup returns CDR1 SGHVS and CDR2 FQNEAQ. The CDR3 runs to 13 residues. This chain's CDR3 is CASSEGQGRSYTF. The CDR3 coding sequence is TGTGCCAGCAGCGAAGGACAGGGAAGGAGCTACACCTTC.

The V and J genes are TRBV7-2 and TRBJ1-2; D is perhaps TRBD1 (5 bases). V lost 1 base, J lost 4 bases, and 10 bases lay in between. Germline V lookup: CDR1 SGHTA, CDR2 FQGNSA. The CDR3 is 14 residues long. The CDR3 nucleotides read TGTGCCAGCAGCTTAGAGGCAGGGATCTATGGCTACACCTTC. Its translation: CASSLEAGIYGYTF.

This rearrangement joins TRBV7-2 to TRBJ1-1; D remains unclear. V was trimmed by 1 base and J by 4 bases, leaving 10 bases between them. The CDR3 is made up of 14 amino acids. The germline CDR1 and CDR2 sequences are SGHTA and FQGNSA. DNA for the CDR3: TGTGCCAGCAGCTTAGGGGAGGTTGGCACTGAAGCTTTCTTT. This codes for CASSLGEVGTEAFF.

This chain joins TRBV23-1 and TRBJ1-5; D is perhaps TRBD1 (5 bases). TRBV23-1 counts as an open reading frame of uncertain function. V lost 3 bases to trimming and J lost 4 bases, with 10 bases between them. The CDR3 has 14 residues. CDR3 nucleotide sequence: TGCGCCAGCAGTCACGACAGTAAAAATCAGCCCCAGCATTTT. Amino acids: CASSHDSKNQPQHF.

The chain combines TRBV9 with TRBJ2-2, with 7 bases matching TRBD2. This CDR3 has 16 residues. Germline trimming cut 3 bases from V and 4 bases from J; bases unmatched to any gene: 9. CDR1 is SGDLS and CDR2 is YYNGEE in the germline V gene. In nucleotides, the CDR3 is TGTGCCAGCAGCGGACTCCGGACTAGTTCCACCGGGGAGCTGTTTTTT. Protein product: CASSGLRTSSTGELFF.

The rearrangement joins TRBV5-1 to TRBJ1-5; no definite D call. V lost 0 bases, J lost 2 bases, and 9 bases lay in between. The CDR3 length is 15 residues. The germline V gene has CDR1 SGHRS and CDR2 YFSETQ. The CDR3 spells CASSLDTGGNQPQHF. The DNA of the CDR3 is TGCGCCAGCAGCTTGGATACCGGTGGCAATCAGCCCCAGCATTTT. The variable domain in full, with the rest retrieved from reference TRBV5-1 and TRBJ1-5, is KAGVTQTPRYLIKTRGQQVTLSCSPISGHRSVSWYQQTPGQGLQFLFEYFSETQRNKGNFPGRFSGRQFSNSRSEMNVSTLELGDSALYLCASSLDTGGNQPQHFGDGTRLSIL.

V and J are TRBV4-2 and TRBJ2-1; 12 positions agree with TRBD2. CDR1 LGHNA and CDR2 YNFKEQ come from the germline V gene. CDR3 size: 17 residues. The junction had 9 bases not matched to a gene; V was cut back by 1 base and J by 8 bases. The DNA for the CDR3 is TGTGCCAGCAGCCAAGGGGCAACTAGCGGGAGGTGGGATGAGCAGTTCTTC. It encodes CASSQGATSGRWDEQFF.

The chain couples TRBV6-6 to TRBJ1-2; D ambiguous. Trimming took off 7 bases at V and 1 base at J, with 13 bases between the two ends. The CDR3 is 14 residues long. From germline, CDR1 is MNHNY and CDR2 SVGAGI (reference sequence). The CDR3 bases are TGTGCCAGCACTGACACTTTTATTAACTATGGCTACACCTTC. Its protein is CASTDTFINYGYTF.

This chain connects TRBV15 to TRBJ1-2, with 10 positions matching TRBD1. Germline CDR1 and CDR2: LNHNV and YYDKDF (reference sequence). The trim removed 5 bases at V and 4 bases at J, leaving 7 bases unmatched. This CDR3 has 15 residues. The chain's CDR3 is CATSVTGGAGYGYTF. In DNA form, the CDR3 reads TGTGCCACCAGCGTGACAGGGGGCGCTGGCTATGGCTACACCTTC.

The chain recombines TRBV5-1 with TRBJ2-3; TRBD2 might be the D (5 bases). V was pared by 4 bases and J by 4 bases, with 13 bases between. This CDR3 spans 14 amino acids. Germline lookup yields CDR1 SGHRS and CDR2 YFSETQ. CDR3 sequence (DNA): TGCGCCAGCAGCCGCATAGGGCGGGCAGATACGCAGTATTTT. Translating it yields CASSRIGRADTQYF. Drawing the rest from reference TRBV5-1 and TRBJ2-3, the complete variable domain is KAGVTQTPRYLIKTRGQQVTLSCSPISGHRSVSWYQQTPGQGLQFLFEYFSETQRNKGNFPGRFSGRQFSNSRSEMNVSTLELGDSALYLCASSRIGRADTQYFGPGTRLTVL.

The chain combines TRBV5-1 with TRBJ2-1; 7 positions agree with TRBD2. The germline V gene encodes CDR1 SGHRS and CDR2 YFSETQ. The V gene end was trimmed by 4 bases and the J gene end by 3 bases; junction bases not matched to a gene: 10. This CDR3 region has 16 residues. CDR3 DNA: TGCGCCAGCAGCCCCCCAGGGCGGGAGTTCTACAATGAGCAGTTCTTC. Protein sequence: CASSPPGREFYNEQFF. Drawing the rest from reference TRBV5-1 and TRBJ2-1, the complete variable domain is KAGVTQTPRYLIKTRGQQVTLSCSPISGHRSVSWYQQTPGQGLQFLFEYFSETQRNKGNFPGRFSGRQFSNSRSEMNVSTLELGDSALYLCASSPPGREFYNEQFFGPGTRLTVL.

This clone was seen more than once but under ten times. The chain recombines TRBV6-1 with TRBJ2-7, with D possibly matching TRBD1 (6 bases). The CDR3 runs 14 residues. Germline CDR1 and CDR2: MNHNS and SASEGT. The ends were cut back, 8 bases at V and 7 bases at J, with 21 bases in the middle. The chain's CDR3 is CASRTDLKSGEQYF. DNA for the CDR3: TGTGCCAGCCGGACAGACCTAAAATCAGGAGAGCAGTACTTC.

The chain has TRBV27 and TRBJ2-7; 9 bases line up with TRBD1. Looked up from germline, CDR1 is MNHEY and CDR2 is SMNVEV (reference sequence). The CDR3 is 14 amino acids. V was clipped by 5 bases and J by 6 bases; unmatched bases: 8. The CDR3 loop reads CASSTGQGRGEQYF. CDR3 DNA sequence: TGTGCCAGCAGTACAGGACAGGGGAGGGGCGAGCAGTACTTC.

The J gene is TRBJ2-1, the V gene TRBV5-4; the match to TRBD2 covers 11 bases. The CDR3 loop spans 14 amino acids. The V gene end was trimmed by 4 bases and the J gene end by 7 bases; junction bases not matched to a gene: 4. Germline CDR1 is SGHNT and CDR2 is YYREEE (reference sequence). The chain's CDR3 is CASSRLAGPNEQFF. The CDR3 nucleotides read TGTGCCAGCAGCCGACTAGCGGGGCCGAATGAGCAGTTCTTC.

The chain links TRBV5-6 to TRBJ2-1; no clear D gene. The CDR3 is made up of 11 amino acids. Germline V gene sequence: CDR1 SGHDT, CDR2 YYEEEE. The germline V and J ends were trimmed by 3 bases and 15 bases, with 13 bases remaining between them. The DNA of the CDR3 is TGTGCCAGCAGCTCTGAACTCATTCTGTTCTTC. This sequence encodes CASSSELILFF.